A single sample is the source of the 15 T cell receptor beta chains below, sequenced in a study of OX40 agonist ivuxolimab in advanced cancers. Sequencing was performed with immunoSEQ multiplex PCR; in TCRdb, only in-frame clones are kept and a portion is missing. Of about 60,000 clones listed, 86% were seen once; the top ten hold about 3.8%. Here the sequenced sample was CD4+ or CD8+ T cells sorted from blood, taken in a trial of the OX40 agonist ivuxolimab. Source of these receptors: an adult with an advanced solid tumor such as melanoma, head and neck, liver or kidney cancer.

This clone is a singleton in its sample. This chain joins TRBV2 and TRBJ2-7, with D possibly TRBD2 on 5 matching bases. The CDR3 consists of 12 residues. Germline assignment: CDR1 SNHLY and CDR2 FYNNEI. V was shortened by 1 base and J by 4 bases, with 5 bases between the two germline ends. The CDR3 DNA is TGTGCCAGCAGTGAAGGAGGGTACGAGCAGTACTTC. This gives the protein CASSEGGYEQYF.

The V and J genes are TRBV5-1 and TRBJ2-5, with a possible D match to TRBD2 (6 bases). The germline CDR1 and CDR2 sequences are SGHRS and YFSETQ. V lost 4 bases to trimming and J lost 5 bases, with 18 bases between them. The CDR3 is 15 residues long. The CDR3 region is CASSRDWDVTETQYF. CDR3 DNA sequence: TGCGCCAGCAGCCGGGACTGGGATGTTACGGAGACCCAGTACTTC.

This clone was observed a few times. The chain uses TRBV30 and TRBJ1-3; D remains ambiguous. The CDR3 is 14 amino acids. V lost 2 bases and J 2 bases, leaving 10 bases between the germline ends. Germline assignment: CDR1 GTSNPN and CDR2 SVGIG (reference sequence). The CDR3, as DNA: TGTGCCTGGAGTCCTCGGGCAGCTGGAAACACCATATATTTT. Translated, it gives CAWSPRAAGNTIYF.

The sample holds one count of this clone. The J gene is TRBJ1-2, the V gene TRBV9; maybe TRBD1 (5 bases). The CDR3 contains 17 residues. Germline V gives CDR1 SGDLS, CDR2 YYNGEE. V was clipped by 4 bases and J by 2 bases, with 21 bases between them. CDR3 in amino acids: CASSLNVGGARNYGYTF. The CDR3 DNA is TGTGCCAGCAGCCTTAATGTTGGGGGTGCGCGGAACTATGGCTACACCTTC.

The chain combines TRBV6-5 with TRBJ2-7; 11 positions agree with TRBD1. The CDR3 is 16 amino acids. V lost 2 bases, J lost 2 bases, and 5 bases stayed unmatched. CDR1 and CDR2 from the germline V gene are MNHEY and SVGAGI. The CDR3 sequence: CASSYGTGGTAYEQYF. As DNA, the CDR3 is TGTGCCAGCAGTTACGGGACAGGGGGAACCGCCTACGAGCAGTACTTC.

The J gene is TRBJ2-2, the V gene TRBV18; D gene uncertain. The CDR3 has 13 residues. V lost 5 bases to trimming and J lost 7 bases, with 11 bases between them. Germline loops: CDR1 KGHSH, CDR2 LQKENI. CDR3 bases: TGTGCCAGCTCAGCTGGGAAAGGCGGGGAGCTGTTTTTT. Encoded protein: CASSAGKGGELFF.

The chain recombines TRBV2 with TRBJ1-1, with D perhaps TRBD1 (6 bases). This CDR3 has 14 residues. Trimming shortened V by 7 bases and J by 2 bases, and 14 bases separated the two germline ends. Germline V gene sequence: CDR1 SNHLY, CDR2 FYNNEI. CDR3 in DNA: TGTGCCAGCATCCCCCTTGGGGGCAACACTGAAGCTTTCTTT. Its protein product is CASIPLGGNTEAFF. The full variable domain, with the rest looked up from reference TRBV2 and TRBJ1-1, is EPEVTQTPSHQVTQMGQEVILRCVPISNHLYFYWYRQILGQKVEFLVSFYNNEISEKSEIFDDQFSVERPDGSNFTLKIRSTKLEDSAMYFCASIPLGGNTEAFFGQGTRLTVV.

In this sample, this clone turned up a few times. The V and J genes are TRBV7-8 and TRBJ1-1, with 9 positions matching TRBD1. The germline CDR1 and CDR2 sequences are SGHVS and FQNEAQ. V shed 0 bases, J shed 4 bases, and the junction held 6 bases outside the gene matches. The CDR3 consists of 16 residues. This chain's CDR3 is CASSLATGGAFTEAFF. The CDR3 DNA is TGTGCCAGCAGCTTAGCTACAGGGGGCGCCTTCACTGAAGCTTTCTTT.

V is TRBV11-3 and J is TRBJ2-3; D possibly corresponds to TRBD2 (6 bases). Trimming shortened V by 1 base and J by 3 bases, and 8 bases separated the two germline ends. The V gene's germline CDR1 is SGHNT and CDR2 YENEEA. This CDR3 has 14 residues. DNA for the CDR3: TGTGCCAGCAGCTTAGTGGAGGGGACAGATACGCAGTATTTT. As protein: CASSLVEGTDTQYF.

The genes are TRBV6-6 and TRBJ2-7; 8 bases match TRBD2. V gave up 2 bases and J gave up 7 bases; unmatched junction bases: 13. Germline assignment: CDR1 MNHNY and CDR2 SVGAGI (reference sequence). This CDR3 spans 16 amino acids. CDR3 sequence: CASSYHPVSGGAEQYF. DNA of the CDR3: TGTGCCAGCAGTTACCACCCCGTCAGCGGGGGTGCTGAGCAGTACTTC.

The V call is TRBV9, the J call TRBJ1-2; D is uncertain. CDR3 length: 12 residues. Trimming shortened V by 4 bases and J by 8 bases, and 12 bases separated the two germline ends. Germline V gene data show CDR1 as SGDLS and CDR2 as YYNGEE. The CDR3: CASSPPGRGYTF. Written as DNA, the CDR3 is TGTGCCAGCAGCCCTCCGGGTCGCGGCTACACCTTC.

This chain connects TRBV6-5 to TRBJ2-1; D gene ambiguous. The CDR3 is made up of 13 amino acids. V was shortened by 8 bases and J by 2 bases, with 10 bases between the two germline ends. CDR1 and CDR2 (germline): MNHEY, SVGAGI. The CDR3 here is CASRGGTYNEQFF. DNA of the CDR3: TGTGCCAGCCGAGGCGGTACCTACAATGAGCAGTTCTTC.

This chain links TRBV19 with TRBJ1-5; tentatively, D is TRBD1 (5 bases). There are 14 residues in the CDR3. CDR1 and CDR2 (germline): LNHDA, SQIVND (reference sequence). Trimming cost V 5 bases and J 6 bases, with 14 bases left between them. This CDR3 is CASSLGRVGQPQHF. CDR3 coding DNA: TGTGCCAGTAGTCTTGGCAGGGTCGGTCAGCCCCAGCATTTT.

This clone was counted only a few times. The chain is built from TRBV10-1 and TRBJ1-5, with a tentative D call TRBD1 (6 bases). The V end was cut by 5 bases, the J end by 7 bases, with 18 bases between. This CDR3 has 15 residues. CDR1 is WNHNN and CDR2 is SYGVQD in the germline V gene (reference sequence). In nucleotides, the CDR3 is TGCGCCAGCAGTCGTTTGGACAGCCAACAGCAGCCCCAGCATTTT. As protein: CASSRLDSQQQPQHF.

The gene calls are TRBV7-9 and TRBJ1-3, with D tentatively TRBD1 (6 bases). Germline V gene lookup returns CDR1 SEHNR and CDR2 FQNEAQ (reference sequence). V lost 3 bases and J lost 3, with 18 bases in between. CDR3 length equals 17 residues. CDR3 sequence reads: CASSFLTGPFSGNTIYF. Here the CDR3 DNA reads TGTGCCAGCAGCTTCCTAACAGGGCCGTTTAGTGGAAACACCATATATTTT. Drawing the rest from reference TRBV7-9 and TRBJ1-3, the complete variable domain is DTGVSQNPRHKITKRGQNVTFRCDPISEHNRLYWYRQTLGQGPEFLTYFQNEAQLEKSRLLSDRFSAERPKGSFSTLEIQRTEQGDSAMYLCASSFLTGPFSGNTIYFGEGSWLTVV.